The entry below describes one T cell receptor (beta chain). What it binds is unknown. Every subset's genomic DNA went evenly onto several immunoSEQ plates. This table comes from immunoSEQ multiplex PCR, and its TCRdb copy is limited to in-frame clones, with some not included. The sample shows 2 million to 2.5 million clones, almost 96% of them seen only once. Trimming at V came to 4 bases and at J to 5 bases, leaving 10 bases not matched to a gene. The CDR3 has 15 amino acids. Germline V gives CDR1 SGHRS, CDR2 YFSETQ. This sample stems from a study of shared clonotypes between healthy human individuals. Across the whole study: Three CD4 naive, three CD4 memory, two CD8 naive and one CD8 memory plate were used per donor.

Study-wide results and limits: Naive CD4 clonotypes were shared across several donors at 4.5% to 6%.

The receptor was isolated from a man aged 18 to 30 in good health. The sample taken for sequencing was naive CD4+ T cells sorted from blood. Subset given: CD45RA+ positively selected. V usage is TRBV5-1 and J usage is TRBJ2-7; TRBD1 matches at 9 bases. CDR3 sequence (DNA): TGCGCCAGCAGCGCCGGGACAGGGAAGTTCCACGAGCAGTACTTC. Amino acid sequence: CASSAGTGKFHEQYF.